The 30 T cell receptor beta chains below were found in one sample sequenced in a study of metastatic and nonmetastatic thyroid tumors. The entire patient cohort was treatment-naive prior to thyroid surgery. TCRdb re-called the PCR reads through MiXCR. The sample includes over 10,000 clones, 12% of them seen just once. Sequenced: blood. The receptor source for this set is a female donor with papillary thyroid cancer or a benign thyroid nodule (not recorded which). Some clones in this sample may be carry-over from other donors' samples.

The chain is built from TRBV20-1 and TRBJ2-2; a possible D gene is TRBD1 (5 bases). The germline V gene encodes CDR1 DFQATT and CDR2 SNEGSKA (reference sequence). This CDR3 has 14 amino acids. V lost 3 bases and J lost 1, with 9 bases in between. This CDR3 is CSASAGQNTGELFF. CDR3 nucleotides: TGCAGTGCTAGCGCTGGACAGAACACCGGGGAGCTGTTTTTT.

The rearrangement uses TRBV3-1 and TRBJ1-2; a possible D gene is TRBD1 (6 bases). Trimming pared 1 base from V and 4 bases from J, leaving 16 bases between. This CDR3 contains 16 residues. Germline V CDR1 and CDR2: LGHDT, YNNKEL (reference sequence). CDR3 protein: CASSQVEGGGLYGYTF. The CDR3 nucleotides are TGTGCCAGCAGCCAAGTGGAAGGGGGGGGGCTCTATGGCTACACCTTC.

This clone has at least ten counts. Within the sample, other DNA sequences also encode this same CDR3. Here the CDR3 reads CASSTLGRAGDTQYF. CDR3 DNA: TGTGCCAGCAGCACGTTGGGCAGGGCAGGCGATACGCAGTATTTT. V and J are TRBV11-2 and TRBJ2-3; maybe TRBD1 (5 bases). The ends were cut back, 5 bases at V and 6 bases at J, with 18 bases in the middle. In germline, CDR1 is SGHAT, CDR2 FQNNGV. The CDR3 runs to 15 residues.

At least ten counts were recorded for this clone. Other nucleotide sequences in the sample specify the same CDR3. This chain links TRBV24-1 with TRBJ2-3; 7 positions agree with TRBD1. The CDR3 sequence is 15 residues long. The junction had 1 base not matched to a gene; V was cut back by 1 base and J by 1 base. Germline assignment: CDR1 KGHDR and CDR2 SFDVKD. In DNA, the CDR3 is TGTGCCACCAGTGATTTTGGACAGGGCACAGATACGCAGTATTTT. Translated, it gives CATSDFGQGTDTQYF.

This clone was seen at least ten times. The genes are TRBV6-2 or TRBV6-3 and TRBJ1-2; 7 positions agree with TRBD1. Per germline, CDR1 MNHEY and CDR2 SVGEGT. CDR3 length equals 14 residues. The junction had 8 bases not matched to a gene; V was cut back by 2 bases and J by 8 bases. The CDR3: CASSYGGQNDGYTF. CDR3 DNA sequence: TGTGCCAGCAGTTACGGGGGACAGAATGACGGCTACACCTTC.

V gene TRBV20-1 combines with J gene TRBJ2-7; 8 positions match TRBD1. This CDR3 comprises 15 residues. Trimming removed 3 bases from V and 4 bases from J; junction bases left unmatched: 11. Germline CDR1 and CDR2: DFQATT and SNEGSKA (reference sequence). CDR3: CSARGVGQGKYEQYF. CDR3 DNA: TGCAGTGCTAGGGGGGTCGGACAGGGTAAATACGAGCAGTACTTC.

There are many counts of this clone. The CDR3 reads CARRTADYTEAFF. For the CDR3, the DNA is TGTGCCCGTCGGACAGCCGATTACACTGAAGCTTTCTTT. The V and J genes are TRBV30 and TRBJ1-1; D might be TRBD1 (6 bases). Trimming stripped 8 bases from V and 3 bases from J, with 16 bases between. This CDR3 has 13 amino acids. The germline CDR1 and CDR2 sequences are GTSNPN and SVGIG (reference sequence).

This clone was picked up many times. The chain joins TRBV19 to TRBJ1-5; 9 bases are a match to TRBD1. Losses at the gene ends were 8 bases for V and 1 base for J; bases not matched to a gene: 6. The CDR3 is 15 amino acids. The germline V gene encodes CDR1 LNHDA and CDR2 SQIVND (reference sequence). The CDR3 sequence is CASETGGKSNQPQHF. CDR3 nucleotide sequence: TGTGCCAGTGAAACAGGGGGCAAGAGCAATCAGCCCCAGCATTTT.

The table lists this clone with many counts. The rearrangement links TRBV6-1 to TRBJ1-1; D might be TRBD1 (6 bases). The CDR3 runs 13 residues. CDR1 and CDR2 from the germline V gene are MNHNS and SASEGT. V shed 6 bases and J shed 11 bases, with 19 bases lying between them. The chain's CDR3 is CASSLDRSLGAFF. CDR3 bases: TGTGCCAGCAGCCTCGACAGGTCCCTAGGCGCTTTCTTT.

The chain links TRBV7-9 to TRBJ2-4; a possible D gene is TRBD1 (5 bases). The CDR3 has 12 amino acids. V gave up 3 bases and J gave up 5 bases, with 5 bases separating them. Germline CDR1 SEHNR, CDR2 FQNEAQ (reference sequence). As DNA, the CDR3 is TGTGCCAGCAGCTTCAGGGAAAACATTCAGTACTTC. Translating gives CASSFRENIQYF.

The chain uses TRBV5-6 and TRBJ2-7; 13 bases line up with TRBD2. With V trimmed by 5 bases and J by 4 bases, 9 bases remained unmatched. The CDR3 consists of 16 residues. The germline V gene has CDR1 SGHDT and CDR2 YYEEEE. CDR3 sequence (DNA): TGTGCCAGCAGTCCCTGGACTAGCGGGAGACTTTACGAGCAGTACTTC. It codes for CASSPWTSGRLYEQYF.

In this sample, this clone turned up many times. The chain combines TRBV2 with TRBJ2-7; 9 nucleotides agree with TRBD1. V lost 5 bases and J lost 2; bases outside the gene matches: 7. The CDR3 runs to 15 residues. CDR1 and CDR2 (germline): SNHLY, FYNNEI. This CDR3 is CASSPDRGITYEQYF. The CDR3, as DNA: TGTGCCAGCAGTCCTGACAGGGGGATAACCTACGAGCAGTACTTC.

This clone was picked up many times. V gene TRBV5-1 combines with J gene TRBJ1-4; TRBD1 aligns across 7 bases. CDR1 and CDR2 (germline): SGHRS, YFSETQ. This CDR3 spans 17 amino acids. J gave up 8 bases and V 4 bases, and 17 bases lay outside the gene matches. The CDR3 DNA is TGCGCCAGCAGCATCGGACAGGCCCCGCGGCTTCGAGAAAAACTGTTTTTT. Encoded protein: CASSIGQAPRLREKLFF.

V gene TRBV6-1 combines with J gene TRBJ2-1, with a possible D match to TRBD1 (6 bases). Germline V gene data show CDR1 as MNHNS and CDR2 as SASEGT. This CDR3 is built from 13 residues. Trimming cost V 5 bases and J 5 bases, with 10 bases left between them. Here the CDR3 DNA reads TGTGCCAGCAGTTCTGGGACAAACAATGAGCAGTTCTTC. This gives the protein CASSSGTNNEQFF.

This clone was found many times. The chain joins TRBV7-2 to TRBJ2-7; D is uncertain. The CDR3 covers 12 residues. The V gene lost 3 bases and the J gene lost 3 bases, with 6 bases spanning the gap. CDR1 is SGHTA, CDR2 FQGNSA, per germline. CDR3 sequence reads: CASSFSSYEQYF. In nucleotides, the CDR3 is TGTGCCAGCAGCTTTTCGAGCTACGAGCAGTACTTC.

This clone showed up many times. This rearrangement joins TRBV20-1 to TRBJ1-5; 10 bases are a match to TRBD1. Looked up from germline, CDR1 is DFQATT and CDR2 is SNEGSKA (reference sequence). The CDR3 is made up of 14 amino acids. V was clipped by 5 bases and J by 3 bases; unmatched bases: 4. The CDR3 here is CSAPDRGPNQPQHF. The CDR3 DNA follows: TGCAGTGCTCCCGACAGGGGGCCCAATCAGCCCCAGCATTTT.

By its share, this clone is medium-sized (0.01 to 0.1%). CDR3 nucleotides: TGTGCCACCAGTGATCGCGGGACAGGGTCCGATACGCAGTATTTT. It encodes CATSDRGTGSDTQYF. The rearrangement links TRBV24-1 to TRBJ2-3, with TRBD1 matching over 9 bases. Unmatched junction bases numbered 6, after V lost 3 bases and J lost 6 bases. Germline V CDR1 and CDR2: KGHDR, SFDVKD. The CDR3 is made up of 15 amino acids.

This clone was seen ten or more times. The chain links TRBV19 to TRBJ2-1; D uncertain. Between the trimmed V and J ends, which lost 8 bases and 0 bases, there was a span of 8 bases. Germline V lookup: CDR1 LNHDA, CDR2 SQIVND (reference sequence). CDR3 size: 13 residues. Here the CDR3 DNA reads TGTGCCAGTTCGGAAAGCTCCTACAATGAGCAGTTCTTC. It encodes CASSESSYNEQFF.

In this sample, this clone turned up many times. Its ends do not fully match the called genes, so a read error is possible. Other DNA variants within this sample encode the same CDR3. V is TRBV6-1 and J is TRBJ2-5, with D hard to call. This CDR3 spans 10 amino acids. Germline CDR1 MNHNS, CDR2 SASEGT. Here the CDR3 reads CASNMETQYF. DNA of the CDR3: TGTGCCAGCAATATGGAGACTCAGTACTTC.

The sample holds many counts of this clone. This sequence joins TRBV7-2 and TRBJ1-2; the D is unclear. Deletions cut 0 bases from V and 2 bases from J, with 16 bases between. Germline V CDR1 and CDR2: SGHTA, FQGNSA. The CDR3 extends over 17 amino acids. CDR3 sequence: CASSLASQLRSNYGYTF. CDR3 nucleotides: TGTGCCAGCAGCTTAGCTTCCCAGTTACGGTCCAACTATGGCTACACCTTC.

Ten or more counts support this clone. This sequence joins TRBV11-1 and TRBJ1-4; D is undetermined. Per germline, CDR1 SGHAT and CDR2 FQDESV (reference sequence). Trimming took off 4 bases at V and 7 bases at J, with 10 bases between the two ends. The CDR3 runs to 13 residues. CDR3 sequence: CASSSSSVEKLFF. The CDR3 DNA follows: TGTGCCAGCAGCTCCTCCAGCGTTGAAAAACTGTTTTTT.

This clone was recorded a few times. V is TRBV6-6 and J is TRBJ1-3; no definite D call. CDR1 and CDR2 from the germline V gene are MNHNY and SVGAGI (reference sequence). Trimming took 3 bases from V and 0 from J, leaving 9 bases between them. The CDR3 contains 15 residues. The CDR3 protein is CASSYGSDSGNTIYF. CDR3 coding DNA: TGTGCCAGCAGTTATGGCAGTGACTCTGGAAACACCATATATTTT.

The V call is TRBV20-1, the J call TRBJ1-6, with D maybe TRBD1 (5 bases). The CDR3 runs to 13 residues. Trimming took off 4 bases at V and 8 bases at J, with 12 bases between the two ends. Germline V gene lookup returns CDR1 DFQATT and CDR2 SNEGSKA (reference sequence). This chain's CDR3 is CSATVTADSPLHF. Written as DNA, the CDR3 is TGCAGTGCTACTGTGACAGCGGATTCACCCCTCCACTTT.

This clone was detected many times. The chain uses TRBV5-4 and TRBJ2-2, with D perhaps matching TRBD1 (7 bases). The CDR3 has 15 residues. Deletions cut 5 bases from V and 5 bases from J, with 16 bases between. Germline-derived CDR1 and CDR2 are SGHNT and YYREEE (reference sequence). CDR3 sequence reads: CASRSFRGETGELFF. The CDR3 DNA follows: TGTGCCAGCAGATCCTTCAGGGGGGAGACCGGGGAGCTGTTTTTT.

This clone is labeled medium-sized (0.01 to 0.1%). The chain employs TRBV28 and TRBJ2-7, with D possibly being TRBD1 (5 bases). This CDR3 spans 13 amino acids. Germline CDR1 reads MDHEN; CDR2 reads SYDVKM. V lost 7 bases, J lost 2 bases, and 12 bases lay in between. The CDR3 coding sequence is TGTGCCAGCACCCAGACAGAGCCCTACGAGCAGTACTTC. Encoded protein: CASTQTEPYEQYF. The full variable domain, in which reference TRBV28 and TRBJ2-7 provide the parts outside the CDR3, is DVKVTQSSRYLVKRTGEKVFLECVQDMDHENMFWYRQDPGLGLRLIYFSYDVKMKEKGDIPEGYSVSREKKERFSLILESASTNQTSMYLCASTQTEPYEQYFGPGTRLTVT.

By frequency in the sample, this clone is medium-sized. Here the CDR3 reads CASSLGSTYEQYF. CDR3 nucleotides: TGTGCCAGCAGTCTCGGCTCAACCTACGAGCAGTACTTC. The chain recombines TRBV12-3 or TRBV12-4 with TRBJ2-7; D gene unclear. Trimming pared 5 bases from V and 2 bases from J, leaving 10 bases between. The CDR3 is 13 residues long.

This clone was seen repeatedly, ten times or more. This chain connects TRBV3-1 to TRBJ2-1; D ambiguous. There are 16 residues in the CDR3. Between the trimmed V and J ends, which lost 5 bases and 0 bases, there was a span of 14 bases. CDR1 is LGHDT, CDR2 YNNKEL, per germline (reference sequence). CDR3 DNA: TGTGCCAGCAGCTCTTCAAGTTTAAGCTCCTACAATGAGCAGTTCTTC. Translated, it gives CASSSSSLSSYNEQFF.

This clone appeared many times. This chain uses TRBV30 with TRBJ1-4, with TRBD1 matching 7 bases. Germline CDR1 is GTSNPN and CDR2 is SVGIG (reference sequence). Unmatched junction bases numbered 13, after V lost 2 bases and J lost 16 bases. The CDR3 has 13 residues. CDR3 nucleotide sequence: TGTGCCTGGAGTAATAAGGGGGCCCCTTTGTCGTTTTTT. It translates to CAWSNKGAPLSFF. The whole variable domain, remainder taken from reference TRBV30 and TRBJ1-4, is SQTIHQWPATLVQPVGSPLSLECTVEGTSNPNLYWYRQAAGRGLQLLFYSVGIGQISSEVPQNLSASRPQDRQFILSSKKLLLSDSGFYLCAWSNKGAPLSFFGSGTQLSVL.

This clone was counted at least ten times. The chain joins TRBV28 to TRBJ1-4; D is perhaps TRBD1 (6 bases). The CDR3 consists of 13 residues. V was trimmed by 5 bases and J by 7 bases, leaving 11 bases between them. Germline-derived CDR1 and CDR2 are MDHEN and SYDVKM. CDR3 in amino acids: CASSNGGGEKLFF. DNA for the CDR3: TGTGCCAGCAGTAACGGAGGGGGTGAAAAACTGTTTTTT.

This clone occurred many times. This chain links TRBV5-4 with TRBJ2-1; unclear D gene. Germline values: CDR1 SGHNT, CDR2 YYREEE (reference sequence). Deletions cut 1 base from V and 0 bases from J, with 8 bases between. The CDR3 totals 15 residues. This chain's CDR3 is CASSLNPSSYNEQFF. The CDR3 DNA follows: TGTGCCAGCAGCTTGAACCCGAGCTCCTACAATGAGCAGTTCTTC.